These 26 T cell receptor beta chains were all obtained from the same sample, sequenced in a study of T cells in Graves' hyperthyroidism and ophthalmopathy. Amplification targeted TCR beta CDR3 regions from RNA transcripts. RT-PCR in the first round (using the HTBI primer set) targeted the TCR CDR3. TCRdb itself ran the multiplex PCR reads through MiXCR, one entry per CDR3 protein. The sample lists some 600,000 distinct CDR3 sequences; more than 11% were seen once. Source material: blood. These receptors were collected from a woman aged 30 to 39 with Graves' hyperthyroidism that later progressed to Graves' ophthalmopathy.

The table lists this clonotype with many counts. This chain joins TRBV11-3 and TRBJ2-2, with D possibly being TRBD2 (5 bases). The CDR3 runs 18 residues. V was shortened by 0 bases and J by 4 bases, with 18 bases between the two germline ends. CDR1 and CDR2 from the germline V gene are SGHNT and YENEEA. The CDR3 nucleotides read TGTGCCAGCAGCTTAGATGAGTTTCGGACTGGATCCACCGGGGAGCTGTTTTTT. It encodes CASSLDEFRTGSTGELFF.

The table lists this clonotype with many counts. V is TRBV7-8 and J is TRBJ1-5; D is perhaps TRBD1 (6 bases). Germline V lookup: CDR1 SGHVS, CDR2 FQNEAQ. With 4 bases removed from V and 6 bases from J, the gap between germline ends came to 16 bases. The CDR3 runs 15 residues. CDR3 DNA sequence: TGTGCCAGCAGCTCCCCAACAGGGCCGACTCAGCCCCAGCATTTT. This sequence encodes CASSSPTGPTQPQHF. Using reference TRBV7-8 and TRBJ1-5 for the parts outside the CDR3, the full variable domain is GAGVSQSPRYKVAKRGQDVALRCDPISGHVSLFWYQQALGQGPEFLTYFQNEAQLDKSGLPSDRFFAERPEGSVSTLKIQRTQQEDSAVYLCASSSPTGPTQPQHFGDGTRLSIL.

This clonotype was counted at least ten times. Mismatch with germline at one junction end may stem from a read error. The chain uses TRBV5-1 and TRBJ1-1, with TRBD1 as a possible D gene (5 bases). This CDR3 region has 13 residues. The germline V gene encodes CDR1 SGHRS and CDR2 YFSETQ. CDR3 sequence: CASSLTVNTEAFF. In DNA form, the CDR3 reads TGTGCCAGCAGTTTGACAGTGAACACTGAAGCTTTCTTT.

Many counts were recorded for this clonotype. The chain joins TRBV2 to TRBJ1-2; unclear D gene. V was cut by 8 bases and J by 0 bases, with 10 bases left in between. Looked up from germline, CDR1 is SNHLY and CDR2 is FYNNEI. This CDR3 spans 13 amino acids. CDR3 DNA: TGTGCCAGCGGGAGGGAAACTAACTATGGCTACACCTTC. This gives the protein CASGRETNYGYTF.

This clonotype showed up many times. The chain carries TRBV2 and TRBJ2-2, with 7 bases lining up with TRBD1. This CDR3 spans 16 amino acids. Germline lookup yields CDR1 SNHLY and CDR2 FYNNEI. V dropped 2 bases and J dropped 3; count of bases not matched to a gene: 6. For the CDR3, the DNA is TGTGCCAGCAGTGAACGAGGGGGCAGGGACACCGGGGAGCTGTTTTTT. This codes for CASSERGGRDTGELFF.

This clonotype showed up many times. The CDR3 reads CSVEDPGDTQYF. CDR3 DNA: TGCAGCGTTGAAGATCCGGGGGATACGCAGTATTTT. The V gene is TRBV29-1, the J gene TRBJ2-3; tentative D call: TRBD2 (5 bases). This CDR3 is 12 amino acids long. Germline assignment: CDR1 SQVTM and CDR2 ANQGSEA. V gave up 0 bases and J gave up 6 bases, with 7 bases separating them.

This clonotype was recorded at least ten times. The rearrangement links TRBV6-1 to TRBJ1-2; D might be TRBD1 (5 bases). The CDR3 is made up of 12 amino acids. V lost 5 bases to trimming and J lost 8 bases, with 12 bases between them. Per germline, CDR1 MNHNS and CDR2 SASEGT. Written as DNA, the CDR3 is TGTGCCAGCAGTTCCCGGGACGACGGCTACACCTTC. It translates to CASSSRDDGYTF.

This clonotype was seen at least ten times. The chain uses TRBV24-1 and TRBJ2-3; D is unresolved. Trimming pared 7 bases from V and 5 bases from J, leaving 15 bases between. Germline V gene data show CDR1 as KGHDR and CDR2 as SFDVKD. The CDR3 covers 14 residues. The CDR3 DNA reads TGTGCCACCAGACCCGGGCCCGTGGGAGATACGCAGTATTTT. It is translated as CATRPGPVGDTQYF.

The V gene is TRBV19, the J gene TRBJ1-5; TRBD1 agrees at 7 bases. CDR3 length equals 19 residues. The germline V gene has CDR1 LNHDA and CDR2 SQIVND (reference sequence). V was pared by 8 bases and J by 0 bases, with 19 bases of the junction left unmatched. The CDR3 DNA is TGTGCCAGTCACTCAGGGACAGTTAAGGGGACACATAGCAATCAGCCCCAGCATTTT. It is translated as CASHSGTVKGTHSNQPQHF.

This clonotype came up many times. The chain links TRBV11-2 to TRBJ1-2; D might be TRBD1 (6 bases). This CDR3 is 15 amino acids long. V lost 4 bases to trimming and J lost 6 bases, with 18 bases between them. Germline lookup yields CDR1 SGHAT and CDR2 FQNNGV. This CDR3 reads CASSSNRVLRDGYTF. CDR3 coding DNA: TGTGCCAGCAGCTCAAACAGGGTTCTCCGAGATGGCTACACCTTC.

This clonotype was seen at least ten times. The rearrangement joins TRBV5-1 to TRBJ2-2, with D maybe TRBD1 (6 bases). With 6 bases removed from V and 3 bases from J, the gap between germline ends came to 15 bases. The CDR3 sequence is 15 residues long. CDR1 is SGHRS, CDR2 YFSETQ, per germline. CDR3 bases: TGCGCCAGCACCTTCGCCTCAGGGGACACCGGGGAGCTGTTTTTT. This translates into CASTFASGDTGELFF.

This clonotype was counted ten times or more. V is TRBV30 and J is TRBJ1-5; D unclear. The germline CDR1 and CDR2 sequences are GTSNPN and SVGIG (reference sequence). The CDR3 sequence is 13 residues long. Between the trimmed V and J ends, which lost 0 bases and 1 base, there was a span of 4 bases. The CDR3 coding sequence is TGTGCCTGGAGTGTACTCAGCAATCAGCCCCAGCATTTT. Residues: CAWSVLSNQPQHF.

The chain recombines TRBV19 with TRBJ2-1; TRBD2 is a possible D gene (6 bases). The germline V gene has CDR1 LNHDA and CDR2 SQIVND (reference sequence). This CDR3 is 15 amino acids long. Trimming shortened V by 6 bases and J by 3 bases, and 15 bases separated the two germline ends. The CDR3 coding sequence is TGTGCCAGTAGACGGGGGTTGGGTCTCTACAATGAGCAGTTCTTC. This translates into CASRRGLGLYNEQFF.

This rearrangement joins TRBV7-9 to TRBJ2-7, with D perhaps matching TRBD1 or TRBD2 (7 bases each). V gave up 2 bases and J gave up 3 bases, with 11 bases separating them. This CDR3 has 14 amino acids. The V gene's germline CDR1 is SEHNR and CDR2 FQNEAQ (reference sequence). In DNA, the CDR3 is TGTGCCAGCAGCTTAAGCGGGACAGTCTACGAGCAGTACTTC. Protein: CASSLSGTVYEQYF.

This clonotype was observed many times. The V gene is TRBV11-3, the J gene TRBJ1-4; D gene uncertain. The V gene lost 0 bases and the J gene lost 6 bases, with 8 bases spanning the gap. CDR1 is SGHNT, CDR2 YENEEA, per germline. The CDR3 loop spans 14 amino acids. CDR3: CASSLEPGDEKLFF. The CDR3 nucleotides read TGTGCCAGCAGCTTAGAACCGGGCGATGAAAAACTGTTTTTT.

This clonotype has at least ten counts. The chain couples TRBV20-1 to TRBJ1-6; TRBD1 aligns across 8 bases. The CDR3 contains 14 residues. Germline V gene sequence: CDR1 DFQATT, CDR2 SNEGSKA (reference sequence). V lost 1 base to trimming and J lost 8 bases; unmatched junction nucleotides: 4. Here the CDR3 reads CSARATGVDSPLHF. CDR3 DNA sequence: TGCAGTGCTAGAGCGACAGGGGTGGATTCACCCCTCCACTTT.

The chain combines TRBV19 with TRBJ1-1; 10 positions match TRBD1. The CDR3 totals 14 residues. J gave up 6 bases and V 8 bases, and 9 bases lay outside the gene matches. Germline V CDR1 and CDR2: LNHDA, SQIVND (reference sequence). As DNA, the CDR3 is TGTGCCAGTCTCTTGACAGGGGGCCTCTCTGAAGCTTTCTTT. Encoded protein: CASLLTGGLSEAFF.

The CDR3 sequence is CASSLAHGPARTGELFF. The CDR3 bases are TGTGCCAGCAGCTTAGCGCACGGACCCGCGAGGACCGGGGAGCTGTTTTTT. The chain couples TRBV7-6 to TRBJ2-2; D gene unclear. Trimming left V 0 bases short and J 5 bases short, with 16 bases between. This CDR3 is 17 amino acids long. Germline V gene sequence: CDR1 SGHVS, CDR2 FNYEAQ.

This clonotype was seen ten or more times. V is TRBV12-3 or TRBV12-4 and J is TRBJ2-7, with D unresolved. CDR3 size: 14 residues. V gave up 5 bases and J gave up 0 bases, with 11 bases separating them. The DNA for the CDR3 is TGTGCCAGCAGTCGCAGTGGGGTCTCCTACGAGCAGTACTTC. As protein: CASSRSGVSYEQYF.

V usage is TRBV11-3 and J usage is TRBJ2-1, with 14 positions matching TRBD2. The CDR3 is 16 amino acids. V trimming: 5 bases; J trimming: 5 bases; junction bases outside the gene matches: 5. Looked up from germline, CDR1 is SGHNT and CDR2 is YENEEA. CDR3 loop: CASSKRLAGGDNEQFF. Written as DNA, the CDR3 is TGTGCCAGCAGCAAAAGACTAGCGGGAGGGGACAATGAGCAGTTCTTC.

This clonotype was counted many times. The chain couples TRBV3-1 to TRBJ1-1; D is ambiguous. CDR3 length: 13 residues. CDR1 and CDR2 (germline): LGHDT, YNNKEL (reference sequence). The V end was cut by 2 bases, the J end by 6 bases, with 10 bases between. In nucleotides, the CDR3 is TGTGCCAGCAGCCAACGGGTCGGCTCTGAAGCTTTCTTT. As protein: CASSQRVGSEAFF.

This clonotype was seen a handful of times. This chain connects TRBV27 to TRBJ1-1; 9 positions match TRBD1. J was trimmed by 5 bases and V by 11 bases; bases with no gene match: 6. The germline CDR1 and CDR2 sequences are MNHEY and SMNVEV (reference sequence). This CDR3 has 12 residues. The CDR3 spells CAGYRGRTEAFF. As DNA, the CDR3 is TGTGCCGGGTACAGGGGGCGTACTGAAGCTTTCTTT.

This clonotype was counted ten times or more. The chain employs TRBV13 and TRBJ1-1, with D tentatively TRBD1 (5 bases). CDR1 is PRHDT and CDR2 is FYEKMQ in the germline V gene (reference sequence). The CDR3 runs to 14 residues. V was shortened by 2 bases and J by 4 bases, with 11 bases between the two germline ends. The CDR3 sequence: CASSLFGGGTEAFF. CDR3 in DNA: TGTGCCAGCAGCTTATTCGGGGGAGGCACTGAAGCTTTCTTT.

This clonotype has a count of ten or more. The chain couples TRBV30 to TRBJ1-6; the D is unclear. Germline lookup yields CDR1 GTSNPN and CDR2 SVGIG (reference sequence). V was pared by 1 base and J by 5 bases, with 12 bases between. The CDR3 totals 15 residues. CDR3 residues: CAWSALGRNNSPLHF. The CDR3 DNA follows: TGTGCCTGGAGTGCCTTGGGCCGAAATAATTCACCCCTCCACTTT.

At least ten counts were recorded for this clonotype. The chain links TRBV6-5 to TRBJ1-1; no clear D gene. CDR1 is MNHEY, CDR2 SVGAGI, per germline. The CDR3 is made up of 14 amino acids. V was cut by 2 bases and J by 3 bases, with 10 bases left in between. CDR3 nucleotide sequence: TGTGCCAGCAGTTACGCGGGCCTAGACACTGAAGCTTTCTTT. It specifies CASSYAGLDTEAFF.

This clonotype was seen a few times. The CDR3 sequence is CASSLIIGETQYF. CDR3 bases: TGTGCCAGCAGCTTAATTATAGGGGAGACCCAGTACTTC. The chain is built from TRBV7-3 and TRBJ2-5; no reliable D call. Per the germline V gene, CDR1 is SGHTA and CDR2 is FQGTGA. This CDR3 has 13 residues. V dropped 1 base and J dropped 5 bases, with 8 bases sitting between them. The complete variable domain, with remaining parts taken from reference TRBV7-3 and TRBJ2-5, reads GAGVSQTPSNKVTEKGKYVELRCDPISGHTALYWYRQSLGQGPEFLIYFQGTGAADDSGLPNDRFFAVRPEGSVSTLKIQRTERGDSAVYLCASSLIIGETQYFGPGTRLLVL.